This T cell receptor beta chain was found in a study of T cells expressing NK-cell markers (dated by TCRdb to 2020 to 2021). In terms of the full investigation: In sorted CD3+CD56+NKG2C+, CD3+CD56+NKG2C- and CD3+CD56-NKG2C+ T-cell subsets from roughly 8 donors, TCR beta-chain repertoires were profiled. Of the eight sequenced donors, seven were found to be HCMV-seropositive and one was found to be HCMV-seronegative. All eight donors whose samples were sequenced were randomly selected healthy volunteers, three of them men and five women. The libraries were sequenced on Illumina HiSeq 2000/2500, MiSeq or NextSeq, producing 2 x 150 bp reads.

General findings and caveats noted by the study authors: Those dominant clonotypes were again the most abundant among CD3+CD56-NKG2C+ cells in four donors, at roughly 25-60.1%. Whether the expanded NKG2C-expressing T cell clones were specific for HCMV antigens was left unclear. In six donors, the dominant CD3+CD56+NKG2C+ clonotypes ranked among the top 10 CD8+ clonotypes, making up roughly 1.0-7.0% of CD8+ T cells.

Concerning this clonotype itself: Which antigen it targets is not known.

To determine HCMV serostatus, a commercial ELISA kit was used to detect HCMV-specific IgG in serum. Peripheral blood mononuclear cells were isolated from blood by Ficoll density gradient centrifugation. Taken from cysteine to phenylalanine, the CDR3 has 16 residues. No DNA is listed. As encoded in the germline V gene (reference sequence), CDR1 is SEHNR while CDR2 is FQNEAQ. Sequencing was performed on an Illumina HiSeq 2000. 5'RACE template switching, by which a universal primer site and unique molecular identifiers were added, was used to make TCR beta cDNA libraries. cDNA synthesis was primed from the TCR beta constant segment and was followed by two successive PCR amplification steps. In the original analysis: Reads were demultiplexed and grouped by UMI with MIGEC, and clonotypes were assembled and quantified with MiTCR. To exclude erroneous sequences, only TCR cDNA sequences supported by at least two reads were retained. The tcR package was used for downstream repertoire analysis, with clonotypes matched between fractions based on CDR3 nucleotide sequence plus V segment. VDJmatch was used to annotate antigen specificity against VDJdb, with one amino acid substitution in CDR3 permitted. Through TCRdb reprocessing, the reads give one entry per CDR3 protein sequence; DNA is omitted. TCRdb assigned the V and J calls; the authors' analysis was not used. This sample's table has entries for around 100,000 distinct CDR3 sequences. The top ten clonotypes cover approximately 17% of the sample.

This receptor was identified in a woman aged 18 to 75 in good health. Sequencing used blood T cells: a sorted CD56 or NKG2C T cell subset, CD4+ or CD8+ T cells, or bulk PBMC T cells (not recorded which). This chain joins TRBV7-9 to TRBJ2-1; TCRdb outputs TRBD2, but without DNA this stays unchecked. The encoded CDR3 is CASSLILAGGLDEQFF.